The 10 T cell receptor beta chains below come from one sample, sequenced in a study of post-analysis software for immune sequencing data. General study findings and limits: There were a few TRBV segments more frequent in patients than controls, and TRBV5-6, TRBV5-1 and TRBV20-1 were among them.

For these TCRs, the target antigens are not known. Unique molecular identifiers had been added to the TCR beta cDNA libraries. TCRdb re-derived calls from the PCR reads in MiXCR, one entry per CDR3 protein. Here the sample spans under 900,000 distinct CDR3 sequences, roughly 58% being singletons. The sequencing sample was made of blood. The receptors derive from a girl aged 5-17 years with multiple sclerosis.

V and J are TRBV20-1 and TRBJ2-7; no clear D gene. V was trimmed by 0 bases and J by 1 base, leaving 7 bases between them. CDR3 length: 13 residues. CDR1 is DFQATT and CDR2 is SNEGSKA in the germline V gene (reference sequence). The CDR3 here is CSARDSESYEQYF. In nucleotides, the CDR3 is TGCAGTGCTAGAGATTCGGAGTCCTACGAGCAGTACTTC.

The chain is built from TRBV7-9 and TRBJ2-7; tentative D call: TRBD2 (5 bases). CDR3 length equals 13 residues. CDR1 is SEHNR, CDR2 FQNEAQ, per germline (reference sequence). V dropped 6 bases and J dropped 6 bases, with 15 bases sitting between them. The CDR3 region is CASRSLLGAEQYF. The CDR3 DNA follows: TGTGCCAGCAGGTCTCTACTAGGAGCCGAGCAGTACTTC.

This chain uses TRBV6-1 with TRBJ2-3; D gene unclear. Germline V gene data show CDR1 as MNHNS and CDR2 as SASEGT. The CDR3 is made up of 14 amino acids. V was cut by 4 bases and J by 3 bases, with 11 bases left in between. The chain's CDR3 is CASSVVAATDTQYF. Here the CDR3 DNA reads TGTGCCAGCAGTGTTGTCGCGGCGACAGATACGCAGTATTTT.

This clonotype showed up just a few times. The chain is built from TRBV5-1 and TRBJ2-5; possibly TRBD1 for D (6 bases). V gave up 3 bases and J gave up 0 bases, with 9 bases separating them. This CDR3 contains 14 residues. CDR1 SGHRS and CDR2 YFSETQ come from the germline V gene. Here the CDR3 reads CASSSAGDQETQYF. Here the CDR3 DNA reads TGCGCCAGCAGCTCAGCAGGGGACCAAGAGACCCAGTACTTC.

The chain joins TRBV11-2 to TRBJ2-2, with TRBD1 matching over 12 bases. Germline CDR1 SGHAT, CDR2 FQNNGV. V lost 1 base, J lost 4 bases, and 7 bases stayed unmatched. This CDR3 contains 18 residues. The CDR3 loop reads CASSLVRDRGPGTGELFF. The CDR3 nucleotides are TGTGCCAGCAGCTTAGTAAGGGACAGGGGGCCAGGCACCGGGGAGCTGTTTTTT.

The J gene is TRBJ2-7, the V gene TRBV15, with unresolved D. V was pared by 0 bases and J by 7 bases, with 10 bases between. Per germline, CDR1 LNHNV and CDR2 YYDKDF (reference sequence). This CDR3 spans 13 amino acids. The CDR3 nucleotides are TGTGCCACCAGCAGAGATCTCCTGAGGGAGCAGTACTTC. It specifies CATSRDLLREQYF.

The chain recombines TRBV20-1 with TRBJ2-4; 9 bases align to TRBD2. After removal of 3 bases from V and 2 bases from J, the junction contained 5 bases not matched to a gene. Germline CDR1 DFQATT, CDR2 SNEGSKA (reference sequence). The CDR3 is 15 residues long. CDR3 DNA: TGCAGTGCTAGGGGCGGGGGGGTTACCAAAAACATTCAGTACTTC. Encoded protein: CSARGGGVTKNIQYF.

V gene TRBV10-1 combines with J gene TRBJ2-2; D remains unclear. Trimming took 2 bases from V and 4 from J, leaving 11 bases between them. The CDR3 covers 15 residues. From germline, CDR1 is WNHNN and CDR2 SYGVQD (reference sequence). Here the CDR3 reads CASSERAGITGELFF. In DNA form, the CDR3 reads TGCGCCAGCAGTGAGAGGGCCGGAATCACCGGGGAGCTGTTTTTT.

CDR3 loop: CASSLGVLDSPLHF. The CDR3 DNA follows: TGCGCCAGCAGCTTGGGCGTACTTGATTCACCCCTCCACTTT. The chain employs TRBV5-1 and TRBJ1-6; unclear D gene. V was pared by 0 bases and J by 8 bases, with 9 bases between. Germline CDR1 SGHRS, CDR2 YFSETQ. The CDR3 length is 14 residues.

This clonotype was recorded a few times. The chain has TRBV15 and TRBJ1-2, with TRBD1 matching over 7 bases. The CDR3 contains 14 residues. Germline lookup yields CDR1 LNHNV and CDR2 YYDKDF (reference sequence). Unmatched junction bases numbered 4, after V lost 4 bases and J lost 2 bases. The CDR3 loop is CATSTGTANYGYTF. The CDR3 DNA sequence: TGTGCCACCAGCACAGGGACAGCCAACTATGGCTACACCTTC.